The clone carrying this TCR beta chain was picked up a small number of times. These data originate in a study of blood T cell repertoires in COVID-19. Per the germline V gene, CDR1 is SNHLY and CDR2 is FYNNEI. The CDR3 runs 15 residues. V lost 6 bases and J lost 0, with 15 bases in between. Original processing methods: Amplification from reference gene primers served as the basis for estimated nucleated cell counts. Measured with immunoSEQ multiplex PCR; TCRdb has only the in-frame clones, and not every one. The V and J calls and clone size come from that table; D and trimming were worked out from the DNA. The sample yields more than 60,000 clones, less than 90% seen once.

The chain carries TRBV2 and TRBJ2-7; tentatively, D is TRBD1 (5 bases). Sequencing used peripheral blood. The sequence was obtained from a man aged 45-65 years with active COVID-19. CDR3 amino acids: CASSPQGRPSYEQYF. CDR3 in DNA: TGTGCCAGCAGCCCTCAGGGCAGACCCTCCTACGAGCAGTACTTC. The whole variable domain, filled in from reference TRBV2 and TRBJ2-7, reads EPEVTQTPSHQVTQMGQEVILRCVPISNHLYFYWYRQILGQKVEFLVSFYNNEISEKSEIFDDQFSVERPDGSNFTLKIRSTKLEDSAMYFCASSPQGRPSYEQYFGPGTRLTVT.